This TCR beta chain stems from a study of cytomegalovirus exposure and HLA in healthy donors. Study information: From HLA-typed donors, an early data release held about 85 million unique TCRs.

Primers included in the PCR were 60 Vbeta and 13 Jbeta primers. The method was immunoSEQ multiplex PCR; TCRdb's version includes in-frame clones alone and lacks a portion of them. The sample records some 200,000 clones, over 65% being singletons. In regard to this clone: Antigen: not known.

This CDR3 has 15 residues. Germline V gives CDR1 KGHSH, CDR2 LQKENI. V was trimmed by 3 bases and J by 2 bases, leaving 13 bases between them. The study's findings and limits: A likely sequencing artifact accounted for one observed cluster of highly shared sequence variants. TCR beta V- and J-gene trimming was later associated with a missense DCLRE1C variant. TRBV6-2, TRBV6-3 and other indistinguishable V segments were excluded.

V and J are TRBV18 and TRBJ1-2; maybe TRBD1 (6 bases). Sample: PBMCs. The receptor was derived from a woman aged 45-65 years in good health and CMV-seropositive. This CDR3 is CASSPVSGVNYGYTF. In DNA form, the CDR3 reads TGTGCCAGCTCACCGGTTTCAGGGGTGAACTATGGCTACACCTTC.